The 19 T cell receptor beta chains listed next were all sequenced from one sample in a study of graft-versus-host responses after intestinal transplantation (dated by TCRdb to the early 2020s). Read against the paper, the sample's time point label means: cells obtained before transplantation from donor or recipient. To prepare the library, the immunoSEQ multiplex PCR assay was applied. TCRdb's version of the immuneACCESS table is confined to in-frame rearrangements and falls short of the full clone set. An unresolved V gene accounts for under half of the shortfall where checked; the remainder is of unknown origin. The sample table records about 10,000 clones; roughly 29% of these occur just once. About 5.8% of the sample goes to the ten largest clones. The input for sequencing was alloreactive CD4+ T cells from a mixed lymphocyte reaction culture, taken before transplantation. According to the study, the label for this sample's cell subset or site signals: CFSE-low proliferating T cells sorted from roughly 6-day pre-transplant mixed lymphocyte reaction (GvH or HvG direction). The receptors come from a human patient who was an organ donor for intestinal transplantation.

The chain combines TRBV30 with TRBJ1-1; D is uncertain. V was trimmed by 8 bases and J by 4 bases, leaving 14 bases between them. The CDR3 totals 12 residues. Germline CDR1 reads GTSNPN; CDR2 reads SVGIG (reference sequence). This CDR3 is CARKQALTEAFF. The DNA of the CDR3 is TGTGCCCGGAAACAAGCGCTCACTGAAGCTTTCTTT.

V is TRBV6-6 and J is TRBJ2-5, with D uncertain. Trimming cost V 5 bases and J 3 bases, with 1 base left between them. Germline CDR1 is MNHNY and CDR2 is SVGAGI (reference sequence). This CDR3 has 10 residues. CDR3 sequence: CASSEETQYF. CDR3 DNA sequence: TGTGCCAGCAGTGAAGAGACCCAGTACTTC.

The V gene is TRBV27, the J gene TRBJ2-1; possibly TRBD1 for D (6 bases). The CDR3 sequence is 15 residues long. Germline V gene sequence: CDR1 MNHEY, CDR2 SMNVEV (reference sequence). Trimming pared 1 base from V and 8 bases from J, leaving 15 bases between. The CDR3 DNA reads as TGTGCCAGCAGTTTATTAGGCCAGGGGATCTATGAGCAGTTCTTC. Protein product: CASSLLGQGIYEQFF.

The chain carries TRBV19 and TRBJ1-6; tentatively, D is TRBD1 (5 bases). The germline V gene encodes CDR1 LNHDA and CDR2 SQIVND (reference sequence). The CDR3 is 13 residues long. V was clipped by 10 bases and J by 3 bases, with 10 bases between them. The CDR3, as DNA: TGTGCCACCCAAGGACACTATAATTCACCCCTCCACTTT. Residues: CATQGHYNSPLHF.

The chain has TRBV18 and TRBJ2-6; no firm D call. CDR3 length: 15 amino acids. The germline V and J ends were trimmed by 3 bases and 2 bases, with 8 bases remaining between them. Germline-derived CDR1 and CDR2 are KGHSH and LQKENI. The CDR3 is CASSPTWAGANVLTF. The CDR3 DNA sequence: TGTGCCAGCTCACCGACCTGGGCTGGGGCCAACGTCCTGACTTTC.

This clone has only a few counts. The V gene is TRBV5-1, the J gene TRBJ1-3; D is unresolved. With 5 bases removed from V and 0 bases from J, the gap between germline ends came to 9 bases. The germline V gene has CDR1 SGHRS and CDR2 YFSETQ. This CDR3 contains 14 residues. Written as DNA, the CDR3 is TGCGCCAGCAGAAGACAAAACTCTGGAAACACCATATATTTT. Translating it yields CASRRQNSGNTIYF. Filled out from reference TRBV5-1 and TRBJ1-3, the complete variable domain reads KAGVTQTPRYLIKTRGQQVTLSCSPISGHRSVSWYQQTPGQGLQFLFEYFSETQRNKGNFPGRFSGRQFSNSRSEMNVSTLELGDSALYLCASRRQNSGNTIYFGEGSWLTVV.

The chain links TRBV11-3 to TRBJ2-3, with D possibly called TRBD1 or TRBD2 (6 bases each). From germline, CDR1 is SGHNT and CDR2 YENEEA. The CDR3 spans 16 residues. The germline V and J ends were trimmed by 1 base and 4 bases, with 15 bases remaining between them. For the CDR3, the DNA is TGTGCCAGCAGCTTAGCATACGGGGGCGGAGCAGATACGCAGTATTTT. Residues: CASSLAYGGGADTQYF.

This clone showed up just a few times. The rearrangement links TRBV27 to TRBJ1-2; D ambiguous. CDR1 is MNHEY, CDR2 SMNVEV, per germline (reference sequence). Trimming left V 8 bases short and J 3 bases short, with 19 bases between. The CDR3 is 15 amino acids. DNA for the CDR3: TGTGCCAGCGGCCCCCAACAGTGGGGTGACTATGGCTACACCTTC. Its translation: CASGPQQWGDYGYTF.

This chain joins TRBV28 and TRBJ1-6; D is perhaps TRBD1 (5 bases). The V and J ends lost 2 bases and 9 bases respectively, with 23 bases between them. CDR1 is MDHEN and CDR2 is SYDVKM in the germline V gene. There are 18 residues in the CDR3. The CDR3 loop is CASSLIGGNHAKTSPLHF. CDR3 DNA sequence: TGTGCCAGCAGTTTAATTGGGGGAAACCATGCCAAAACTTCACCCCTCCACTTT.

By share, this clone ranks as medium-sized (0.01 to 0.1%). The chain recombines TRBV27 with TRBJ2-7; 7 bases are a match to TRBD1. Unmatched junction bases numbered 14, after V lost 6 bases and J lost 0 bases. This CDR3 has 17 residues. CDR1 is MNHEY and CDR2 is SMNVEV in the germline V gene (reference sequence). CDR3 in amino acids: CASSHNNRGPFSYEQYF. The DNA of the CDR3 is TGTGCCAGCAGCCACAATAACAGGGGCCCCTTCTCCTACGAGCAGTACTTC.

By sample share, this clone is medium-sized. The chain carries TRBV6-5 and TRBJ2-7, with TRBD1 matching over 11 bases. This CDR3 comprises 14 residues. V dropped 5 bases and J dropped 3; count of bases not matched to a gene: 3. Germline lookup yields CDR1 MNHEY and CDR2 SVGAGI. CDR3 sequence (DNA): TGTGCCAGCAGTCACGGGACAGGGGGCTACGAGCAGTACTTC. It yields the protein CASSHGTGGYEQYF.

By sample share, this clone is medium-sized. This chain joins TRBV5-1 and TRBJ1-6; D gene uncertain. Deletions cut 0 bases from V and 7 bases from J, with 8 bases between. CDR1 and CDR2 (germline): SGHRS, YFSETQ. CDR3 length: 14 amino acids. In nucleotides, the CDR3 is TGCGCCAGCAGCTTGGCCGGGTGGAATTCACCCCTCCACTTT. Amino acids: CASSLAGWNSPLHF.

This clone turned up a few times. The CDR3, as DNA: TGTGCCAGCAGCGTCGGGGTAAGCGGCACAGATACGCAGTATTTT. This translates into CASSVGVSGTDTQYF. The V call is TRBV9, the J call TRBJ2-3; possible D gene TRBD2, 5 bases. The germline V and J ends were trimmed by 2 bases and 1 base, with 11 bases remaining between them. This CDR3 is 15 amino acids long. CDR1 and CDR2 (germline): SGDLS, YYNGEE.

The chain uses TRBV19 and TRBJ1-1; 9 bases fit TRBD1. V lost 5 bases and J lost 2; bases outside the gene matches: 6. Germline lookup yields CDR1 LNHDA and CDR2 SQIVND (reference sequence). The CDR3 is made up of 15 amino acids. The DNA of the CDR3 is TGTGCCAGTAGTCCCCAGACAGGGGGAAACACTGAAGCTTTCTTT. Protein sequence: CASSPQTGGNTEAFF. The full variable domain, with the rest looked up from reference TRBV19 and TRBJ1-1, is DGGITQSPKYLFRKEGQNVTLSCEQNLNHDAMYWYRQDPGQGLRLIYYSQIVNDFQKGDIAEGYSVSREKKESFPLTVTSAQKNPTAFYLCASSPQTGGNTEAFFGQGTRLTVV.

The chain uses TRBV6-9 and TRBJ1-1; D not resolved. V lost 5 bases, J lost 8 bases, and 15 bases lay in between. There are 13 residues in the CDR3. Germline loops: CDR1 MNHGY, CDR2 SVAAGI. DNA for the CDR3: TGTGCCAGCAGTGAAGACCCCCGGCAGGAAGCTTTCTTT. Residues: CASSEDPRQEAFF.

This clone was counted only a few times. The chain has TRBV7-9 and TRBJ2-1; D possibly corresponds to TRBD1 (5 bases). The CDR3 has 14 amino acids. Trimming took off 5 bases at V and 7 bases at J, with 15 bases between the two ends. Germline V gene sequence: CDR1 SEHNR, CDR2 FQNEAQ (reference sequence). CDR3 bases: TGTGCCAGCAGCCCAGGGCCCTTACGGAATGAGCAGTTCTTC. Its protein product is CASSPGPLRNEQFF.

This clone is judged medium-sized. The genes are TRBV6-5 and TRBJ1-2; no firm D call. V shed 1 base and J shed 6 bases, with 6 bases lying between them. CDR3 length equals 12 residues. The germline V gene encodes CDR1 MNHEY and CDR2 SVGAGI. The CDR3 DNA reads TGTGCCAGCAGTTACTTTGGACATGGCTACACCTTC. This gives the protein CASSYFGHGYTF.

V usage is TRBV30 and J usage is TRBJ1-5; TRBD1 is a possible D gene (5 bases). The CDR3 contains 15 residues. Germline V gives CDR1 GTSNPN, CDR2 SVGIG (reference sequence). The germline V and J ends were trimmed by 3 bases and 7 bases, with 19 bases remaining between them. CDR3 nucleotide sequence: TGTGCCTGGAGGGGGGGACTTTACCTCGAGCAGCCCCAGCATTTT. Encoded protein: CAWRGGLYLEQPQHF.

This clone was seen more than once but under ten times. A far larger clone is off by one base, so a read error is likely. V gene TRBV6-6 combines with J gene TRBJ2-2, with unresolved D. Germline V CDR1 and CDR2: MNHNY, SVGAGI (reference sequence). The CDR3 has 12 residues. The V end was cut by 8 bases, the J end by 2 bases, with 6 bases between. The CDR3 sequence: CASAANTGELFF. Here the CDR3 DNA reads TGTGCCAGCGCGGCTAACACCGGGGAGCTGTTTTTT.